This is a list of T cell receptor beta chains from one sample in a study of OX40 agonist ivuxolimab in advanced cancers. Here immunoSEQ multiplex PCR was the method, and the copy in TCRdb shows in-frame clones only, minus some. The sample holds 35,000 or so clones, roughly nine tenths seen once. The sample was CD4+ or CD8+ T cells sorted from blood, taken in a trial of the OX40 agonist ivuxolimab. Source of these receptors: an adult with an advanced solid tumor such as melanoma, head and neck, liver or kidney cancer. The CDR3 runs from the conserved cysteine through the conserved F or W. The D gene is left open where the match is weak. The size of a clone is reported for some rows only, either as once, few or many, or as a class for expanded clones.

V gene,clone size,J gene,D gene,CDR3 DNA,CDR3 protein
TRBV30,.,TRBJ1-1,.,TGTGCCTGGAGTACGGACAGCTACACTGAAGCTTTCTTT,CAWSTDSYTEAFF
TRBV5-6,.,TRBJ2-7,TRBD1,TGTGCCAGCAGCTCAGGGACAGGGGGTTCCTACGAGCAGTACTTC,CASSSGTGGSYEQYF
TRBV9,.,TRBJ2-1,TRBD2,TGTGCCAGCAGCTCCCAGGGGACTAGTCTTCATGAGCAGTTCTTC,CASSSQGTSLHEQFF
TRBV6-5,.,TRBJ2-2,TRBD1,TGTGCCAGCAGGGGCGGGACAGGGGGTCCCGGGGAGCTGTTTTTT,CASRGGTGGPGELFF
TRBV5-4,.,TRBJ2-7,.,TGTGCCGGTGGACGAACCCCCTACGAGCAGTACTTC,CAGGRTPYEQYF
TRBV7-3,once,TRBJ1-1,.,TGTGCCAGCAGCTTAACGGGTCCTAATCGCAACACTGAAGCTTTCTTT,CASSLTGPNRNTEAFF
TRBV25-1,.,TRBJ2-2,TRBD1,TGTGCCAGCAGTGTGGGGACAGGGGCAGGCACCGGGGAGCTGTTTTTT,CASSVGTGAGTGELFF
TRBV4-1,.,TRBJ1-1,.,TGCGCCAGCAGCCATGAAGTCCTGAACACTGAAGCTTTCTTT,CASSHEVLNTEAFF
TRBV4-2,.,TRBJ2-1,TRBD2,TGTGCCAGCAGCCAAAGACTAGCGGGGACTACCTACAATGAGCAGTTCTTC,CASSQRLAGTTYNEQFF
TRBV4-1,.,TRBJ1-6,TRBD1,TGCGCCAGCAGCCCTAGACAGGGGGTCCATAATTCACCCCTCCACTTT,CASSPRQGVHNSPLHF
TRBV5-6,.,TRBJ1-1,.,TGTGCCAGCAGGTCGACAGTAATATTGAACACTGAAGCTTTCTTT,CASRSTVILNTEAFF
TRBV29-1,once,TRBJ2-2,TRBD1,TGCAGCTCGACAGGGGTGAACACCGGGGAGCTGTTTTTT,CSSTGVNTGELFF
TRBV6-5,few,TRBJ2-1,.,TGTGCCAGCAGCCAGGGCAATGAGCAGTTCTTC,CASSQGNEQFF
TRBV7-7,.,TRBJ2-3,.,TGTGCTAGCAGCCCATATCCCCGCGGGGCAGATACGCAGTATTTT,CASSPYPRGADTQYF
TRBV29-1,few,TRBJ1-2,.,TGCAGCGTTCCTGGGACGGGTCCCTATGGCTACACCTTC,CSVPGTGPYGYTF
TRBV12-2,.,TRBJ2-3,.,TGTGCAAGTCGTTCTGGGACTAGCGGGGGCCTAAGCACAGATACGCAGTATTTT,CASRSGTSGGLSTDTQYF
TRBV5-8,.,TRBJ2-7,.,TGTGCCAGCAGCCTGAGACAGGACTACGAGCAGTACTTC,CASSLRQDYEQYF
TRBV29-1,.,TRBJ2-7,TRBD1,TGCAGCGTTTACAGGGGGGACTACGAGCAGTACTTC,CSVYRGDYEQYF